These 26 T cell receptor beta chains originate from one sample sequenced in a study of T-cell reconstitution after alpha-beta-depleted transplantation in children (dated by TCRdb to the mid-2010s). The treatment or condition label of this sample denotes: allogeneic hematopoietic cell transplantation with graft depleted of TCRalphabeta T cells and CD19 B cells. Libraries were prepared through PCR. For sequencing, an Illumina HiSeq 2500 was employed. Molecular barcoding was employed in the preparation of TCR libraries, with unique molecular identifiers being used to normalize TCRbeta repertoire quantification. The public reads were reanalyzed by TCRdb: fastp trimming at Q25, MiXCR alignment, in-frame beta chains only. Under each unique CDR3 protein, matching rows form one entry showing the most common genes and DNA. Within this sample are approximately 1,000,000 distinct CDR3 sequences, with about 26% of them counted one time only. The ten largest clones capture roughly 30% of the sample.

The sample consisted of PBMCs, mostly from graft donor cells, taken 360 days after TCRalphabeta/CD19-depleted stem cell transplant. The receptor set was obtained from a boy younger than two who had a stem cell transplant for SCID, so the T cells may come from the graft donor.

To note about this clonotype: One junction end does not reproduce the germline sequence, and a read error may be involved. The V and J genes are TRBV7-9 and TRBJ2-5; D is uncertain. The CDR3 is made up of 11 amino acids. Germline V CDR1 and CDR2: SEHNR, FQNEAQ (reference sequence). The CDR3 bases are TGCCTATGGGCTTCCCTAGAGACCCAGTACTTC. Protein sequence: CLWASLETQYF.

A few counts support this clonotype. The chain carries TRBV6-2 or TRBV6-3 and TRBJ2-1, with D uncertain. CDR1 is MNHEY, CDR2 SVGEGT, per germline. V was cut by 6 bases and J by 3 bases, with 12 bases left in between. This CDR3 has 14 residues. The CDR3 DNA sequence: TGTGCCAGCAGCCGCCGAGCGTTCTACAATGAGCAGTTCTTC. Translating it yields CASSRRAFYNEQFF.

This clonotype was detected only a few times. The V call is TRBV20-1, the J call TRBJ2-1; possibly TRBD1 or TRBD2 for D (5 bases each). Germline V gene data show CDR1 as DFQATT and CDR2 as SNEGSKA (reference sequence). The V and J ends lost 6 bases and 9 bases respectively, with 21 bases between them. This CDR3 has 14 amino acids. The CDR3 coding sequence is TGCAGTGCGCTTCCGGGACCCAGAAACGGTGAGCAGTTCTTC. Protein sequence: CSALPGPRNGEQFF.

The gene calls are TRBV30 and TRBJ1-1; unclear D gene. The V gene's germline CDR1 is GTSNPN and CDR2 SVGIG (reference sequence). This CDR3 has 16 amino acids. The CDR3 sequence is CAGRKGGRPSNTEAFF. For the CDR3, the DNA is TGTGCTGGCCGAAAGGGAGGGCGCCCATCGAACACTGAAGCTTTCTTT.

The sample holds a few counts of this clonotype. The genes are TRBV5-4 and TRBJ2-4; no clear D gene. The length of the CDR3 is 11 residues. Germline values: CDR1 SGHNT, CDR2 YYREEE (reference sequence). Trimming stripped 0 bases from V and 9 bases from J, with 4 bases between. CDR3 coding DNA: TGTGCCAGCAGCTTGGCGGGCATTCAGTACTTC. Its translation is CASSLAGIQYF.

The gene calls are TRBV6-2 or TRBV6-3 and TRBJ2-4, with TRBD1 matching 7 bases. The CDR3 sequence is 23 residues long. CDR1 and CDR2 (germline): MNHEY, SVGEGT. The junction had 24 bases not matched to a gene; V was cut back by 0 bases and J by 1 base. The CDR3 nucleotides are TGTGCCAGCAGTTACTCGACCGAGGGACAGATTATACCTAGGTTCGATGCCAAAAACATTCAGTACTTC. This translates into CASSYSTEGQIIPRFDAKNIQYF.

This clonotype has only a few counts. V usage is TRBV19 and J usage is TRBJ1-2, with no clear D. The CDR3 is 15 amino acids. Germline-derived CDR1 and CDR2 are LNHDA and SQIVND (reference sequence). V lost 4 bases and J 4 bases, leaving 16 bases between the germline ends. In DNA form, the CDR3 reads TGTGCCAGTAGTAAAGCGGCGGGCGCGTCCTATGGCTACACCTTC. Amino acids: CASSKAAGASYGYTF.

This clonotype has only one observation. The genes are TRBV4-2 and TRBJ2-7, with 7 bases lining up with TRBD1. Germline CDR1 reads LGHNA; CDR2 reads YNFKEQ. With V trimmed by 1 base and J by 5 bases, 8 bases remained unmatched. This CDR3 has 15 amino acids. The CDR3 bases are TGTGCCAGCAGCCAAGGTCCAGGGGGTACCCACGAGCAGTACTTC. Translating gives CASSQGPGGTHEQYF.

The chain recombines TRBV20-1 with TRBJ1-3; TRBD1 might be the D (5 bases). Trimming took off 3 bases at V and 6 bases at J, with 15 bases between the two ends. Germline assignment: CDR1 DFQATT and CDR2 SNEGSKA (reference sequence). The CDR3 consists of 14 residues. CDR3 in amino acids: CSARATASPNTIYF. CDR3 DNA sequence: TGCAGTGCTAGGGCGACAGCCAGCCCAAACACCATATATTTT.

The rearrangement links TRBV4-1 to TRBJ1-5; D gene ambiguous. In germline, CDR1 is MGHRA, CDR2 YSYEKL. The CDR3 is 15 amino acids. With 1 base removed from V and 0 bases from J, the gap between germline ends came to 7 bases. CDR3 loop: CASSQGYYSNQPQHF. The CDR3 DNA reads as TGCGCCAGCAGCCAAGGCTACTATAGCAATCAGCCCCAGCATTTT.

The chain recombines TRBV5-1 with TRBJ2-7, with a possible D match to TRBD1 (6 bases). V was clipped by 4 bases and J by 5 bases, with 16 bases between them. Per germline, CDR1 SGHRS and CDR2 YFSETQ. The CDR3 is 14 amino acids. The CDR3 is CASSVTGPRDEQYV. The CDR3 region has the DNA TGCGCCAGCAGCGTTACAGGGCCGAGGGACGAGCAGTACGTC.

CDR3 sequence (DNA): TGTGCGGGTAAGAGGACAGGAGACTACTATGGCTACACCTTC. Its protein is CAGKRTGDYYGYTF. V is TRBV6-1 and J is TRBJ1-2; 7 nucleotides line up with TRBD1. The CDR3 has 14 residues. Germline V gene sequence: CDR1 MNHNS, CDR2 SASEGT.

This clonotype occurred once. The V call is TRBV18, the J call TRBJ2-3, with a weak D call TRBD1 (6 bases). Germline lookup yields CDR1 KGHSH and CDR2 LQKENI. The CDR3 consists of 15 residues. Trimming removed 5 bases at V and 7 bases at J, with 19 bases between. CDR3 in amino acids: CASSRAGAAYYTQYF. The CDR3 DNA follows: TGTGCCAGCTCAAGGGCAGGGGCCGCTTACTATACGCAGTATTTT.

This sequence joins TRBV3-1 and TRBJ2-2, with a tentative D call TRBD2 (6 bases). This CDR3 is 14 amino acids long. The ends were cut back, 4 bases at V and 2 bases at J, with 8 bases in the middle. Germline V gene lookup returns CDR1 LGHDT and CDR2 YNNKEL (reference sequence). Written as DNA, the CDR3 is TGTGCCAGCAGCCGGAGGGGAAACACCGGGGAGCTGTTTTTT. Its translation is CASSRRGNTGELFF.

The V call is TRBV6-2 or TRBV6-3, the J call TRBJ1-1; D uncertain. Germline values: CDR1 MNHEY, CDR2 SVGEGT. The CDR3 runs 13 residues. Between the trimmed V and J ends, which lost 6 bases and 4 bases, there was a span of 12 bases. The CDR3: CASSRWRVTEAFF. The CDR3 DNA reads TGTGCCAGCAGCCGCTGGAGGGTCACTGAAGCTTTCTTT.

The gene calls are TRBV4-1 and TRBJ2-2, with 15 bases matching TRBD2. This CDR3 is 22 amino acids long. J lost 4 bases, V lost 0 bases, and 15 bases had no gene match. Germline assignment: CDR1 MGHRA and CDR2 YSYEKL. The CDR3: CASSQDPGTSGGPPGGTGELFF. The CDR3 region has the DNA TGCGCCAGCAGCCAAGACCCCGGGACTAGCGGGGGGCCGCCGGGTGGCACCGGGGAGCTGTTTTTT.

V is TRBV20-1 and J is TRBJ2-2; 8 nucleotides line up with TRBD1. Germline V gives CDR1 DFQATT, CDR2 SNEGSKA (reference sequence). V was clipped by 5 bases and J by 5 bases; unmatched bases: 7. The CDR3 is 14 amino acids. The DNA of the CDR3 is TGCAGTGCTGAGGGACAGGCGGGAACCGGGGAGCTGTTTTTT. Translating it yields CSAEGQAGTGELFF.

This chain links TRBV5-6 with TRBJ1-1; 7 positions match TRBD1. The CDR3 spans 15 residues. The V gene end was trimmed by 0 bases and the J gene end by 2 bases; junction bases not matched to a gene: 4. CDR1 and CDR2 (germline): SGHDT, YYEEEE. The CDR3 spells CASSLAYRGNTEAFF. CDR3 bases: TGTGCCAGCAGCTTGGCTTACAGGGGTAACACTGAAGCTTTCTTT.

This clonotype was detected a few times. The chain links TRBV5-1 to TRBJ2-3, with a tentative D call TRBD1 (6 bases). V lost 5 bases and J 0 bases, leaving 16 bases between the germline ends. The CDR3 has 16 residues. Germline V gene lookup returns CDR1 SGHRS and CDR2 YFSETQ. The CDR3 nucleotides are TGCGCCAGCAGTCATCAGGGGCCGGCTAGCACAGATACGCAGTATTTT. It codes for CASSHQGPASTDTQYF.

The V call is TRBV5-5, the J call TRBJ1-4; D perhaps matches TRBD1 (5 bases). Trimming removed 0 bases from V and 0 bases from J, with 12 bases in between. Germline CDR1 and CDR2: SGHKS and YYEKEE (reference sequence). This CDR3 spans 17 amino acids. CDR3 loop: CASSLGGRGATNEKLFF. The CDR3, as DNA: TGTGCCAGCAGCTTGGGGGGACGGGGTGCAACTAATGAAAAACTGTTTTTT.

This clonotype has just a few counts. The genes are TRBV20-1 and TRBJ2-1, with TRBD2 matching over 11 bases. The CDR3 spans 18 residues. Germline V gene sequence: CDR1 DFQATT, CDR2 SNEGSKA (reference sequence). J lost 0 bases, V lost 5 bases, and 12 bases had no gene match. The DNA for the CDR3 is TGCAGTGCTCTGACTAGCGGGGTAACAAAGTTCTCCTACAATGAGCAGTTCTTC. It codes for CSALTSGVTKFSYNEQFF.

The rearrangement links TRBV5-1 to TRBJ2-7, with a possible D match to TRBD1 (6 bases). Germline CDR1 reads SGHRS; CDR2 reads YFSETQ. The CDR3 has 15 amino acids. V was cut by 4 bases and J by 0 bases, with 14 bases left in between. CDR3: CASSPRQANSYEQYF. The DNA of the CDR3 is TGCGCCAGCAGCCCAAGACAGGCCAACTCCTACGAGCAGTACTTC.

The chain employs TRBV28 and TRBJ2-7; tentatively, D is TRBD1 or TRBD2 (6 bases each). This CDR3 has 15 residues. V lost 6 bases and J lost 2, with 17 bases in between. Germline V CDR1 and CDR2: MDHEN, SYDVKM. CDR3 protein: CASRRGTTGAYEQYF. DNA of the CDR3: TGTGCCAGCAGGAGAGGGACAACGGGGGCCTACGAGCAGTACTTC. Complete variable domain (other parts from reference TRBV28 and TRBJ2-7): DVKVTQSSRYLVKRTGEKVFLECVQDMDHENMFWYRQDPGLGLRLIYFSYDVKMKEKGDIPEGYSVSREKKERFSLILESASTNQTSMYLCASRRGTTGAYEQYFGPGTRLTVT.

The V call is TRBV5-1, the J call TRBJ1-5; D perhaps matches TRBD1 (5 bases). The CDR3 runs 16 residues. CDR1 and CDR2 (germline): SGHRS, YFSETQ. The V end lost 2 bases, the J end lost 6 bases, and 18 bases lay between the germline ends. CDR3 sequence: CASSFAQAIRGQPQHF. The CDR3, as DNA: TGCGCCAGCAGCTTCGCACAGGCCATCCGGGGTCAGCCCCAGCATTTT.

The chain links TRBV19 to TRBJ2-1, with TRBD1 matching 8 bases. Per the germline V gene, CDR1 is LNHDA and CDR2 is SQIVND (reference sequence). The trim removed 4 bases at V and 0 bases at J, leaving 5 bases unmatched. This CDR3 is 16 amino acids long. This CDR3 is CASSKGTGGSYNEQFF. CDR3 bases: TGTGCCAGTAGTAAGGGGACAGGTGGCTCCTACAATGAGCAGTTCTTC.

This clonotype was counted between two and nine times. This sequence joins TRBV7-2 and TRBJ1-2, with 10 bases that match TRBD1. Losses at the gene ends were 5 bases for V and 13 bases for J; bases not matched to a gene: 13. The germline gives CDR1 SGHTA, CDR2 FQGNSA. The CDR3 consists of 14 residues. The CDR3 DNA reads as TGTGCCAGCAGCCAAGGCCCTCGGACAGGGGGAATCACCTTC. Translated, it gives CASSQGPRTGGITF.